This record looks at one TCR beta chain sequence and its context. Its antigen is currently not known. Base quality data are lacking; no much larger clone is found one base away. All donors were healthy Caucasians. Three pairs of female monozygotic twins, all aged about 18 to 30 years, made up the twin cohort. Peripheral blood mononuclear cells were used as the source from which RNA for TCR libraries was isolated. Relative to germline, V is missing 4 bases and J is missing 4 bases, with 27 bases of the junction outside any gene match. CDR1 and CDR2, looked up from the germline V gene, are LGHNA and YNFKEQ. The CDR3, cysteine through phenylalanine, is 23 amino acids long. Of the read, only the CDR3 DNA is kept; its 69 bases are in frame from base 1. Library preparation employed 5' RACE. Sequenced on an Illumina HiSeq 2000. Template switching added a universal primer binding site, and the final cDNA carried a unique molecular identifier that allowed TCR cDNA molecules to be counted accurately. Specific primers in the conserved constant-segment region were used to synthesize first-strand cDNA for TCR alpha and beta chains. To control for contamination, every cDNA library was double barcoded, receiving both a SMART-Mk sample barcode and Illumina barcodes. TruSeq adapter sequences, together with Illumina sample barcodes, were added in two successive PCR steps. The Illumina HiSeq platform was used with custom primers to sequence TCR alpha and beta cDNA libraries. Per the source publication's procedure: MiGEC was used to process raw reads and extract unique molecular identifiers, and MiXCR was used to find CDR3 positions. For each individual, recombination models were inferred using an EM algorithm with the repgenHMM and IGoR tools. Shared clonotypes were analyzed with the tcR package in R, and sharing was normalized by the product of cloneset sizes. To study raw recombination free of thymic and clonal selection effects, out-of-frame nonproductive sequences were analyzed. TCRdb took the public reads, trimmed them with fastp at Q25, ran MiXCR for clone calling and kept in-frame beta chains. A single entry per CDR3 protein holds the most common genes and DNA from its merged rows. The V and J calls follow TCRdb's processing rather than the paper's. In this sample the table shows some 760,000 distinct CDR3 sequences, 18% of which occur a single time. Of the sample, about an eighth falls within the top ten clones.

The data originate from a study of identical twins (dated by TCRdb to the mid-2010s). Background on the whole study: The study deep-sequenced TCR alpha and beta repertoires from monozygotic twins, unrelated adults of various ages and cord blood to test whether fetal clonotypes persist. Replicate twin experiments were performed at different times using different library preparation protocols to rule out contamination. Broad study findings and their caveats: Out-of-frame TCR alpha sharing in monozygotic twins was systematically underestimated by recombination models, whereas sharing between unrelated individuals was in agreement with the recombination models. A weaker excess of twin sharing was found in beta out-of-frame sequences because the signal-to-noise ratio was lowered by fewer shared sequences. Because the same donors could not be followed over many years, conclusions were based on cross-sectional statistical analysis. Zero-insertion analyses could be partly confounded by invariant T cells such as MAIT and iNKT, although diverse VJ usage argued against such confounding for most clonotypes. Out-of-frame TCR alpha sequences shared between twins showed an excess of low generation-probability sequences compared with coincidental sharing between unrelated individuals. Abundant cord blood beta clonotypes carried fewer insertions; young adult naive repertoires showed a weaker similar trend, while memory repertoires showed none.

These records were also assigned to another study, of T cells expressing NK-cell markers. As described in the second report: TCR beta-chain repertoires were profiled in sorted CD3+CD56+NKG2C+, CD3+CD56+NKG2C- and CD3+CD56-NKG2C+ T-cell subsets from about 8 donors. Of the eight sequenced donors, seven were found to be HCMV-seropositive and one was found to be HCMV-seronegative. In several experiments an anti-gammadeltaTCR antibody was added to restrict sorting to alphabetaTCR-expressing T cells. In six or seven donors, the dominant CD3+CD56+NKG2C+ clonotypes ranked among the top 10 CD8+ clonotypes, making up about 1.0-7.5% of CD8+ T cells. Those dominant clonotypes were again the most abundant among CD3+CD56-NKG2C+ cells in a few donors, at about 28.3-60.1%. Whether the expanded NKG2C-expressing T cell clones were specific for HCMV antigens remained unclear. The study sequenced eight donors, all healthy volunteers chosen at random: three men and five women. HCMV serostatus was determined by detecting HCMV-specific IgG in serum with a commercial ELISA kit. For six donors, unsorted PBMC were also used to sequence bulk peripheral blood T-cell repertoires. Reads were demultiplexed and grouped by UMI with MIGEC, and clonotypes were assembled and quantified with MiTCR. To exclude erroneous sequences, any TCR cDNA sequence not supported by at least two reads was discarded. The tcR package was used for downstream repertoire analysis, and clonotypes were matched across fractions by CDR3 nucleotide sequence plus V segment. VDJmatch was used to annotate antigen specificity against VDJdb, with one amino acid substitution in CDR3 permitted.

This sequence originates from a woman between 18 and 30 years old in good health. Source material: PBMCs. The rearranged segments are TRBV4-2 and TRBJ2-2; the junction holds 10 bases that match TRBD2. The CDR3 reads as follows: CASSPARTQGRESGREVTGELFF. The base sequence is TGTGCCAGCAGCCCGGCACGGACCCAGGGAAGAGAAAGCGGGAGGGAGGTCACCGGGGAGCTGTTTTTT.